A single T cell receptor beta chain is shown here with its context. Germline V gene lookup returns CDR1 MNHNY and CDR2 SVGAGI (reference sequence). This CDR3 has 13 residues. Trimming cost V 6 bases and J 3 bases, with 12 bases left between them. Data came from immunoSEQ multiplex PCR; TCRdb stores just in-frame clones and leaves some out. Of 45,000 to 60,000 clones in the sample, 70% to 80% were seen once. This record comes from a study of OX40 agonist ivuxolimab in advanced cancers. The specimen comprised CD4+ or CD8+ T cells sorted from blood, sampled in a trial of the OX40 agonist ivuxolimab. V gene TRBV6-6 combines with J gene TRBJ2-7; perhaps TRBD1 as D (6 bases). The TCR sequence derives from an adult with an advanced solid tumor such as melanoma, head and neck, liver or kidney cancer. The CDR3, as DNA: TGTGCCAGCAGCCCGGGACAACTCTACGAGCAGTACTTC. This encodes CASSPGQLYEQYF.